The sample holds a few counts of the clone carrying this T cell receptor beta chain. The data originate from a study of shared clonotypes between healthy human individuals. Study background: The cohort comprised a couple of women and a few men. Their ages spanned 18 to 49 years.

Germline assignment: CDR1 WSHSY and CDR2 SAAADI. This CDR3 has 12 residues. Trimming stripped 5 bases from V and 5 bases from J, with 10 bases between. The assay was immunoSEQ multiplex PCR, and TCRdb's table has in-frame clones only and misses some. The data contain approximately 320,000 clones, about 74% of them singletons. Sequenced material: memory CD4+ T cells sorted from blood. Subset denoted: CD45RA-negative fraction. The genes are TRBV10-2 and TRBJ2-7; weak D call: TRBD1 (6 bases). This sequence originates from a man aged 25 to 40 in good health. Here the CDR3 reads CASSLTGHEQYF. CDR3 nucleotides: TGCGCCAGCAGTCTAACAGGGCACGAGCAGTACTTC.